The 24 T cell receptor beta chains reported below all come from one sample, sequenced in a study of naive and memory T cell subsets. Study results and limitations: Naive repertoires, especially CD8, held a few larger clonotypes, possibly memory cells re-expressing CD45RA.

Both TRBC1 and TRBC2 were covered by a beta constant-region primer of two equimolar oligonucleotides. Nested alpha and beta constant-region primers with the SP2 primer drove four PCR rounds on ligated cDNA. TCRdb re-called the UMI-ligation and nested PCR reads through MiXCR, storing one row per CDR3 protein. The sample has 90,000 to 120,000 distinct CDR3 sequences, about 14% seen once. Which antigens these TCRs recognize remains unknown. Sequencing was performed on naive CD8+ T cells from blood. Every receptor here comes from a human donor in good health.

This clonotype was seen a few times. V usage is TRBV28 and J usage is TRBJ2-5; tentative D call: TRBD2 (5 bases). The CDR3 contains 14 residues. V lost 3 bases and J lost 1, with 9 bases in between. Germline assignment: CDR1 MDHEN and CDR2 SYDVKM. The CDR3: CASSFRGLQETQYF. As DNA, the CDR3 is TGTGCCAGCAGTTTCCGGGGTCTCCAAGAGACCCAGTACTTC.

Ten or more counts support this clonotype. The J gene is TRBJ2-1, the V gene TRBV20-1, with unresolved D. CDR3 length: 15 amino acids. Germline V gene lookup returns CDR1 DFQATT and CDR2 SNEGSKA (reference sequence). The ends were cut back, 2 bases at V and 0 bases at J, with 11 bases in the middle. CDR3 protein: CSARPTPSSYNEQFF. The CDR3 coding sequence is TGCAGTGCTAGACCGACTCCGAGCTCCTACAATGAGCAGTTCTTC.

This clonotype was detected only a few times. This chain uses TRBV6-2 or TRBV6-3 with TRBJ2-1; 13 bases map to TRBD2. The CDR3 extends over 17 amino acids. J was trimmed by 0 bases and V by 7 bases; bases with no gene match: 6. Germline CDR1 MNHEY, CDR2 SVGEGT. The CDR3 DNA is TGTGCCAGCACCCATACTAGCGGGAGGGGCTCCTACAATGAGCAGTTCTTC. This sequence encodes CASTHTSGRGSYNEQFF.

This clonotype was observed many times. The chain is built from TRBV20-1 and TRBJ2-1; 9 bases map to TRBD1. The CDR3 consists of 16 residues. Germline CDR1 and CDR2: DFQATT and SNEGSKA (reference sequence). The ends lost 0 bases at V and 7 bases at J; junction bases unmatched: 10. This chain's CDR3 is CSARETGGQGLNEQFF. The CDR3 DNA reads as TGCAGTGCTAGAGAAACAGGGGGACAGGGTCTGAATGAGCAGTTCTTC.

This clonotype was seen ten or more times. V gene TRBV2 combines with J gene TRBJ2-4, with TRBD2 matching 8 bases. Germline-derived CDR1 and CDR2 are SNHLY and FYNNEI. This CDR3 is 16 amino acids long. Trimming removed 3 bases from V and 0 bases from J; junction bases left unmatched: 4. CDR3 coding DNA: TGTGCCAGCAGTGACGCTAGCGGGCTAGCCAAAAACATTCAGTACTTC. Encoded protein: CASSDASGLAKNIQYF.

This clonotype was seen at least ten times. The chain couples TRBV10-3 to TRBJ2-3, with TRBD1 matching 8 bases. Germline assignment: CDR1 ENHRY and CDR2 SYGVKD. The junction had 1 base not matched to a gene; V was cut back by 1 base and J by 1 base. The CDR3 length is 15 residues. CDR3 loop: CAISELTGGTDTQYF. CDR3 DNA sequence: TGTGCCATCAGTGAGTTGACAGGGGGCACAGATACGCAGTATTTT.

V gene TRBV20-1 combines with J gene TRBJ2-1, with 15 bases aligning to TRBD2. Unmatched junction bases numbered 12, after V lost 6 bases and J lost 0 bases. Germline loops: CDR1 DFQATT, CDR2 SNEGSKA (reference sequence). The CDR3 extends over 19 amino acids. CDR3 bases: TGCAGTGCCCACCCTCCGGGACTAGCGGGGGGTAGCTCCTACAATGAGCAGTTCTTC. Amino acids: CSAHPPGLAGGSSYNEQFF.

V usage is TRBV12-5 and J usage is TRBJ1-1; 7 positions agree with TRBD1. CDR3 length: 14 amino acids. Trimming removed 1 base from V and 5 bases from J; junction bases left unmatched: 4. The V gene's germline CDR1 is LGHNT and CDR2 FRNRAP. This CDR3 is CASGLGQGGTEAFF. The CDR3 coding sequence is TGTGCTAGTGGTTTGGGACAGGGTGGAACTGAAGCTTTCTTT. The full variable domain, completed using reference TRBV12-5 and TRBJ1-1, is DARVTQTPRHKVTEMGQEVTMRCQPILGHNTVFWYRQTMMQGLELLAYFRNRAPLDDSGMPKDRFSAEMPDATLATLKIQPSEPRDSAVYFCASGLGQGGTEAFFGQGTRLTVV.

This clonotype has just a few counts. The rearrangement links TRBV10-3 to TRBJ2-1; no clear D. CDR3 size: 12 residues. Trimming cost V 8 bases and J 1 base, with 6 bases left between them. In germline, CDR1 is ENHRY, CDR2 SYGVKD. The CDR3 coding sequence is TGTGCCATCTCCGGTTCCTACAATGAGCAGTTCTTC. It specifies CAISGSYNEQFF.

The chain recombines TRBV27 with TRBJ2-7, with D possibly matching TRBD2 (5 bases). V lost 2 bases, J lost 5 bases, and 10 bases lay in between. The CDR3 runs 13 residues. From germline, CDR1 is MNHEY and CDR2 SMNVEV (reference sequence). DNA for the CDR3: TGTGCCAGCAGTTTAGCAGGACTCCACGAGCAGTACTTC. As protein: CASSLAGLHEQYF.

The V call is TRBV2, the J call TRBJ2-1, with a weak D call TRBD1 (6 bases). CDR1 is SNHLY, CDR2 FYNNEI, per germline. The CDR3 loop spans 15 amino acids. The V end was cut by 3 bases, the J end by 4 bases, with 13 bases between. The CDR3 DNA follows: TGTGCCAGCAGTGAGAGGGCAGGGGTATACAATGAGCAGTTCTTC. Amino acids: CASSERAGVYNEQFF.

This clonotype was recorded a few times. The chain employs TRBV12-3 or TRBV12-4 and TRBJ2-3, with TRBD2 matching 7 bases. Trimming took 3 bases from V and 1 from J; bases not matched to a gene: 1. CDR3 length: 14 residues. The CDR3 loop reads CASSFTSGTDTQYF. CDR3 in DNA: TGTGCCAGCAGTTTCACTAGCGGCACAGATACGCAGTATTTT.

This clonotype was picked up many times. J is TRBJ2-3 and V is TRBV7-2, with 9 bases matching TRBD2. Trimming cost V 1 base and J 2 bases; bases outside gene matches: 4. Germline values: CDR1 SGHTA, CDR2 FQGNSA. The CDR3 extends over 16 amino acids. The CDR3 coding sequence is TGTGCCAGCAGCTTAGGGGCTAGCGGGGCCACAGATACGCAGTATTTT. Its protein product is CASSLGASGATDTQYF.

The chain links TRBV5-6 to TRBJ2-7; D perhaps matches TRBD1 (5 bases). The CDR3 covers 15 residues. V was shortened by 0 bases and J by 6 bases, with 16 bases between the two germline ends. The germline V gene has CDR1 SGHDT and CDR2 YYEEEE. In DNA form, the CDR3 reads TGTGCCAGCAGCTTGGGGACACGGCCCAAGGTCGAGCAGTACTTC. Translating gives CASSLGTRPKVEQYF.

The chain employs TRBV6-2 or TRBV6-3 and TRBJ2-5; D gene uncertain. CDR3 length equals 16 residues. CDR1 MNHEY and CDR2 SVGEGT come from the germline V gene. V dropped 3 bases and J dropped 3 bases, with 17 bases sitting between them. Here the CDR3 reads CASSYFPEMPEETQYF. The CDR3 DNA reads TGTGCCAGCAGTTATTTCCCCGAAATGCCCGAAGAGACCCAGTACTTC.

This clonotype was observed a handful of times. The V and J genes are TRBV6-2 or TRBV6-3 and TRBJ2-7, with D possibly being TRBD2 (6 bases). Trimming left V 5 bases short and J 7 bases short, with 18 bases between. The CDR3 length is 14 residues. The germline CDR1 and CDR2 sequences are MNHEY and SVGEGT. CDR3 nucleotide sequence: TGTGCCAGCAGTCGGACTACTCGACGAGGGGAGCAGTACTTC. Translation: CASSRTTRRGEQYF.

The gene calls are TRBV4-3 and TRBJ1-3; D gene uncertain. The CDR3 contains 16 residues. Germline V gives CDR1 LGHNA, CDR2 YSLEER. V dropped 0 bases and J dropped 0 bases, with 9 bases sitting between them. In DNA form, the CDR3 reads TGCGCCAGCAGCCAAGATGCCGGTAACTCTGGAAACACCATATATTTT. This translates into CASSQDAGNSGNTIYF.

This clonotype was seen only a few times. The DNA for the CDR3 is TGCAGTGCTGGGACTTACGAGCAGTACTTC. Protein: CSAGTYEQYF. The chain couples TRBV20-1 to TRBJ2-7, with D perhaps matching TRBD2 (6 bases). The CDR3 is 10 amino acids. Trimming took off 5 bases at V and 4 bases at J, with 6 bases between the two ends. Germline loops: CDR1 DFQATT, CDR2 SNEGSKA (reference sequence).

This clonotype was seen a few times. CDR3 region: CASSSRRTDTQYF. The CDR3 DNA sequence: TGTGCCAGCAGCTCACGACGAACAGATACGCAGTATTTT. J is TRBJ2-3 and V is TRBV11-2; D gene uncertain. Germline assignment: CDR1 SGHAT and CDR2 FQNNGV. The V end lost 4 bases, the J end lost 3 bases, and 8 bases lay between the germline ends. The CDR3 length is 13 residues.

The chain joins TRBV4-3 to TRBJ2-3; 7 bases are a match to TRBD2. This CDR3 spans 16 amino acids. In germline, CDR1 is LGHNA, CDR2 YSLEER. The trim removed 1 base at V and 2 bases at J, leaving 6 bases unmatched. The CDR3 DNA reads as TGCGCCAGCAGCCAAGCCGTAGCGGGTAACACAGATACGCAGTATTTT. It encodes CASSQAVAGNTDTQYF.

This clonotype was seen only a few times. The CDR3 here is CASSQTGRIPGELFF. The CDR3, as DNA: TGTGCCAGCAGCCAAACAGGGCGTATCCCCGGGGAGCTGTTTTTT. This chain links TRBV14 with TRBJ2-2, with D tentatively TRBD1 (6 bases). The CDR3 has 15 amino acids. Germline lookup yields CDR1 SGHDN and CDR2 FVKESK. Trimming pared 2 bases from V and 6 bases from J, leaving 13 bases between.

This clonotype was observed at least ten times. The chain has TRBV5-1 and TRBJ1-1; 8 positions agree with TRBD1. The CDR3 loop spans 14 amino acids. The germline V gene has CDR1 SGHRS and CDR2 YFSETQ. The ends lost 3 bases at V and 5 bases at J; junction bases unmatched: 6. CDR3 loop: CASSWTGLGTEAFF. CDR3 nucleotides: TGCGCCAGCAGCTGGACAGGGCTGGGGACTGAAGCTTTCTTT.

This clonotype was counted many times. The J gene is TRBJ2-3, the V gene TRBV24-1; D might be TRBD2 (5 bases). This CDR3 comprises 16 residues. The V gene lost 7 bases and the J gene lost 4 bases, with 20 bases spanning the gap. The V gene's germline CDR1 is KGHDR and CDR2 SFDVKD. This CDR3 reads CATRDPGGRYPDTQYF. Written as DNA, the CDR3 is TGTGCCACCAGGGACCCAGGCGGGCGTTATCCAGATACGCAGTATTTT.

This chain connects TRBV11-2 to TRBJ2-3, with D possibly being TRBD1 or TRBD2 (5 bases each). Germline CDR1 and CDR2: SGHAT and FQNNGV. V lost 2 bases, J lost 3 bases, and 9 bases lay in between. The CDR3 has 14 amino acids. The CDR3 reads CASSLWDATDTQYF. The CDR3, as DNA: TGTGCCAGCAGCTTATGGGACGCGACAGATACGCAGTATTTT.